This T cell receptor beta chain was recovered during a study of response to subunit inactivated influenza vaccine. Each CDR3 protein gets one entry after TCRdb re-called the RT-PCR reads with MiXCR. The sample has a few hundred thousand distinct CDR3 sequences; approximately 10% are singletons. General study findings and limits: The study's authors posited that every seasonal influenza vaccination enlists few new T cells.

There are a few counts of this clonotype. Its antigen is still unknown. Here the CDR3 omits its conserved ending phenylalanine or tryptophan, so a read error is the likely source. No DNA is shown, since the ends of the CDR3 on it are uncertain; the CDR3 is the one TCRdb lists. In germline, CDR1 is SGHRS, CDR2 YFSETQ. From its first to its last residue, the CDR3 has 11 amino acids. Separately, the same data were catalogued under a study of T cells expressing NK-cell markers. As that study records: Making the TCR beta cDNA relied on 5'RACE template switching with UMIs. The TCR beta repertoires originated in sorted CD3+CD56+NKG2C+, CD3+CD56+NKG2C- and CD3+CD56-NKG2C+ T cells. Sorting was limited to alpha-beta TCR-expressing T cells with an anti-gamma-delta TCR antibody in several experiments. Leadership of the CD3+CD56-NKG2C+ fraction also belonged to these clonotypes in several donors.

The receptor was isolated from a man aged 50-60 years who received an inactivated influenza vaccine. This chain links TRBV5-1 with TRBJ2-4; the table's D gene call, TRBD1, was not cross checked with the DNA. Material: PBMCs from blood, obtained on the day of vaccination. The CDR3 spells CASSLAPDSQA.